This T cell receptor beta chain was observed in a study of T cell responses to AZD1222 COVID-19 vaccine. Whole-study results and caveats: Repertoires were obtained solely post-peak T cell response. AZD1222 recipients seropositive at baseline numbered only six. Regions 160-218 and 743-854 held dominance among vaccine-associated CD4 TCRs, which spanned spike.

This table comes from immunoSEQ multiplex PCR, and its TCRdb copy is limited to in-frame clones, with some not included. The profile shows some 130,000 clones, roughly nine tenths of them singletons. CDR1 and CDR2 from the germline V gene are SGDLS and YYNGEE. V was trimmed by 0 bases and J by 6 bases, leaving 17 bases between them. This CDR3 spans 16 amino acids. In its sample, this clone was seen a few times. No antigen is known for it. The V and J genes are TRBV9 and TRBJ2-3; tentatively, D is TRBD1 (6 bases). The source material was peripheral blood, sampled on day 0 of AZD1222 vaccination. The clonotype comes from an adult in good health. CDR3 DNA sequence: TGTGCCAGCAGCGTAGATCTATCGACAGGTGGGGATACGCAGTATTTT. It is translated as CASSVDLSTGGDTQYF.